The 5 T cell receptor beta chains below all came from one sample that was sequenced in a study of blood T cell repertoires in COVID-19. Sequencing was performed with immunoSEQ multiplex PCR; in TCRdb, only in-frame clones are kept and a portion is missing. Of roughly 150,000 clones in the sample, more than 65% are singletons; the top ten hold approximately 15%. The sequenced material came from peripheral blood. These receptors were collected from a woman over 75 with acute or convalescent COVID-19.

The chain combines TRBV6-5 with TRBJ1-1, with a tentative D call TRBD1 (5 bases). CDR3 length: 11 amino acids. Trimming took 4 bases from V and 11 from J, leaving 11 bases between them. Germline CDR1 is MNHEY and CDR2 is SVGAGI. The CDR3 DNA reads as TGTGCCAGCAGTTCCACAGGTCCGGCTTTCTTT. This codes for CASSSTGPAFF.

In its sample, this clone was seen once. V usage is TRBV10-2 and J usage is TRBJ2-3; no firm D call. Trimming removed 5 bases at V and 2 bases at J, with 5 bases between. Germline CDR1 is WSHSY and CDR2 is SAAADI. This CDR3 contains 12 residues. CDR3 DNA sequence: TGCGCCAGCAGTCGGTACACAGATACGCAGTATTTT. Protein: CASSRYTDTQYF.

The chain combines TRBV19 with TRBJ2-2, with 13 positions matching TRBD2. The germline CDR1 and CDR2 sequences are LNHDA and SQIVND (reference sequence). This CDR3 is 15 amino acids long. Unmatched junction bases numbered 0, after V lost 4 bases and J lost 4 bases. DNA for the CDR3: TGTGCCAGTAGTAGACTAGCGGGGGGCACCGGGGAGCTGTTTTTT. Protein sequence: CASSRLAGGTGELFF.

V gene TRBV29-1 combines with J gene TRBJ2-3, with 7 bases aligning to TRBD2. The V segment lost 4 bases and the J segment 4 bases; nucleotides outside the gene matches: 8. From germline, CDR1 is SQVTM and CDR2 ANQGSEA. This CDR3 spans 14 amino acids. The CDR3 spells CSVVPQRGSDTQYF. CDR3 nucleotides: TGCAGCGTTGTCCCGCAGCGGGGTTCAGATACGCAGTATTTT.

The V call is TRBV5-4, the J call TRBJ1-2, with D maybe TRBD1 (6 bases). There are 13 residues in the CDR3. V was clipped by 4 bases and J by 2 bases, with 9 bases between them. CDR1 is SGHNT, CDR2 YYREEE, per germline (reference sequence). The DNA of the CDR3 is TGTGCCAGCAGCCGCGACAGGAACTATGGCTACACCTTC. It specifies CASSRDRNYGYTF.